The next 12 T cell receptor beta chains were all read from a single sample in a study of post-analysis software for immune sequencing data. Findings and caveats of the study: Patients used about five TRBV segments, including TRBV5-6, TRBV5-1 and TRBV20-1, more often than controls.

Sequencing libraries made from TCR beta cDNA carried unique molecular identifiers. In TCRdb, the PCR reads were re-called with MiXCR into one record per CDR3 protein. The sample yields fewer than 850,000 distinct CDR3 sequences, roughly 27% seen once. No antigen has been assigned to these receptors. Sequenced: blood. Receptors originate from a girl aged 10-17 years with multiple sclerosis.

This clonotype was picked up a small number of times. The chain has TRBV6-2 or TRBV6-3 and TRBJ2-7, with D maybe TRBD1 (5 bases). V lost 6 bases to trimming and J lost 2 bases, with 17 bases between them. Germline loops: CDR1 MNHEY, CDR2 SVGEGT. CDR3 length: 15 residues. CDR3 protein: CASRATGSRAYEQYF. The CDR3 DNA is TGTGCCAGCAGGGCCACAGGATCCCGGGCCTACGAGCAGTACTTC.

This clonotype has a handful of counts. The chain uses TRBV5-1 and TRBJ2-3, with no clear D. The CDR3 covers 14 residues. Trimming cost V 5 bases and J 5 bases, with 15 bases left between them. Germline V gene sequence: CDR1 SGHRS, CDR2 YFSETQ. The CDR3 DNA is TGCGCCAGCAGGCGTACAAGCTCCGAAGATACGCAGTATTTT. This encodes CASRRTSSEDTQYF.

The chain combines TRBV6-5 with TRBJ2-6, with 16 nucleotides matching TRBD2. CDR1 and CDR2 (germline): MNHEY, SVGAGI. The CDR3 runs 22 residues. V lost 2 bases, J lost 2 bases, and 12 bases stayed unmatched. DNA of the CDR3: TGTGCCAGCAGTTACACGGCCCCGGGACTAGCGGGGGGGCCACCTGGGGCCAACGTCCTGACTTTC. This translates into CASSYTAPGLAGGPPGANVLTF.

CDR3 region: CSVPGGGYNYGYTF. CDR3 in DNA: TGCAGCGTTCCCGGGGGCGGTTATAACTATGGCTACACCTTC. This chain links TRBV29-1 with TRBJ1-2, with D maybe TRBD1 (6 bases). The CDR3 covers 14 residues. Germline V CDR1 and CDR2: SQVTM, ANQGSEA. The germline V and J ends were trimmed by 5 bases and 1 base, with 14 bases remaining between them.

The chain has TRBV3-1 and TRBJ2-5; a weak D match, TRBD1 (6 bases). The V gene lost 4 bases and the J gene lost 4 bases, with 13 bases spanning the gap. The germline CDR1 and CDR2 sequences are LGHDT and YNNKEL (reference sequence). The CDR3 runs 14 residues. The CDR3 nucleotides read TGTGCCAGCAGCCTAACAGGGTATGGAGAGACCCAGTACTTC. This encodes CASSLTGYGETQYF.

This chain joins TRBV20-1 and TRBJ1-1; 7 nucleotides match TRBD1. The germline gives CDR1 DFQATT, CDR2 SNEGSKA (reference sequence). V was clipped by 1 base and J by 8 bases; unmatched bases: 4. The CDR3 has 12 amino acids. CDR3 in amino acids: CSARGTDREAFF. Here the CDR3 DNA reads TGCAGTGCTAGAGGCACGGACAGGGAAGCTTTCTTT.

The V call is TRBV12-5, the J call TRBJ2-1; D possibly uses TRBD1 or TRBD2 (5 bases each). CDR1 and CDR2 (germline): LGHNT, FRNRAP. Deletions cut 1 base from V and 2 bases from J, with 9 bases between. The CDR3 consists of 15 residues. For the CDR3, the DNA is TGTGCTAGTGGTTTGGCCCGGGGCACCTACAATGAGCAGTTCTTC. Amino acids: CASGLARGTYNEQFF.

This sequence joins TRBV20-1 and TRBJ1-4; D call uncertain. This CDR3 contains 12 residues. Per the germline V gene, CDR1 is DFQATT and CDR2 is SNEGSKA (reference sequence). Trimming took off 2 bases at V and 12 bases at J, with 13 bases between the two ends. CDR3 sequence reads: CSARSREKQLFF. CDR3 in DNA: TGCAGTGCTAGATCTCGTGAAAAACAACTGTTTTTT.

The chain has TRBV20-1 and TRBJ1-1; possibly TRBD1 for D (6 bases). This CDR3 spans 15 amino acids. Per the germline V gene, CDR1 is DFQATT and CDR2 is SNEGSKA (reference sequence). The V and J ends lost 5 bases and 4 bases respectively, with 20 bases between them. CDR3 sequence reads: CSAYIQGPEPTEAFF. The CDR3 coding sequence is TGCAGTGCTTATATACAGGGTCCTGAACCCACTGAAGCTTTCTTT.

In this sample, this clonotype turned up once. The V and J genes are TRBV7-8 and TRBJ1-3; D might be TRBD1 (5 bases). There are 16 residues in the CDR3. Per the germline V gene, CDR1 is SGHVS and CDR2 is FQNEAQ. Trimming removed 5 bases at V and 2 bases at J, with 16 bases between. This chain's CDR3 is CASSHVTGTPGNTIYF. CDR3 nucleotides: TGTGCCAGCAGCCACGTAACCGGGACCCCTGGAAACACCATATATTTT. Full variable domain (rest looked up from reference TRBV7-8 and TRBJ1-3): GAGVSQSPRYKVAKRGQDVALRCDPISGHVSLFWYQQALGQGPEFLTYFQNEAQLDKSGLPSDRFFAERPEGSVSTLKIQRTQQEDSAVYLCASSHVTGTPGNTIYFGEGSWLTVV.

The rearrangement joins TRBV6-1 to TRBJ2-7; D call uncertain. The V gene lost 6 bases and the J gene lost 2 bases, with 17 bases spanning the gap. In germline, CDR1 is MNHNS, CDR2 SASEGT. The CDR3 is 15 residues long. CDR3 sequence (DNA): TGTGCCAGCAGATACGAGCAGGAGCTACCCTACGAGCAGTACTTC. Encoded protein: CASRYEQELPYEQYF.

In the case of this clonotype: Relative to the germline gene, one junction end is altered; a read error may explain this. The V gene is TRBV4-1, the J gene TRBJ1-5; D is undetermined. Germline CDR1 reads MGHRA; CDR2 reads YSYEKL. The CDR3 totals 16 residues. CDR3 sequence (DNA): TGCGCCAGCAACCAAGATCCGGCCGCTAACAATCAGCCCCAGCATTTT. It translates to CASNQDPAANNQPQHF.